This T cell receptor beta chain was identified in a study of technical replicates of blood from several donors. The assay was immunoSEQ multiplex PCR, and TCRdb's table has in-frame clones only and misses some. The table lists 75,000 to 90,000 clones, 93% of them singletons. The germline gives CDR1 MNHNY, CDR2 SVGAGI (reference sequence). The CDR3 contains 15 residues. The junction had 5 bases not matched to a gene; V was cut back by 2 bases and J by 4 bases. The sequenced sample consisted of T cells isolated from PBMCs. The source of this sequence is a human donor in good health. The chain combines TRBV6-6 with TRBJ2-3; 8 bases align to TRBD1. The CDR3 bases are TGTGCCAGCAGTTACGTTGACAGGGGACCAGATACGCAGTATTTT. It translates to CASSYVDRGPDTQYF.